The 27 T cell receptor beta chains below all came from one sample that was sequenced in a study of OX40 agonist ivuxolimab in advanced cancers. Sequencing was performed with immunoSEQ multiplex PCR; in TCRdb, only in-frame clones are kept and a portion is missing. The table has 60,000 or so clones, around 90% seen once. The specimen comprised CD4+ or CD8+ T cells sorted from blood, sampled in a trial of the OX40 agonist ivuxolimab. These receptors came from an adult with an advanced solid tumor such as melanoma, head and neck, liver or kidney cancer.

The chain combines TRBV6-5 with TRBJ2-2, with 9 bases aligning to TRBD1. CDR3 length: 16 residues. Per germline, CDR1 MNHEY and CDR2 SVGAGI. The junction had 4 bases not matched to a gene; V was cut back by 1 base and J by 4 bases. CDR3 residues: CASSYLGQGGTGELFF. In DNA, the CDR3 is TGTGCCAGCAGTTACTTGGGACAGGGAGGCACCGGGGAGCTGTTTTTT.

The V gene is TRBV27, the J gene TRBJ2-5; 12 nucleotides agree with TRBD2. The germline CDR1 and CDR2 sequences are MNHEY and SMNVEV (reference sequence). Trimming removed 4 bases from V and 2 bases from J; junction bases left unmatched: 11. The CDR3 is 18 amino acids. In DNA form, the CDR3 reads TGTGCCAGCAGTTCTCTAGCGGGAGGGCTCCCTCGACAAGAGACCCAGTACTTC. As protein: CASSSLAGGLPRQETQYF.

This rearrangement joins TRBV5-4 to TRBJ2-5; D unresolved. V was cut by 4 bases and J by 3 bases, with 7 bases left in between. CDR3 length equals 12 residues. The V gene's germline CDR1 is SGHNT and CDR2 YYREEE (reference sequence). The CDR3 is CASSAREETQYF. CDR3 bases: TGTGCCAGCAGCGCCCGTGAAGAGACCCAGTACTTC.

The chain combines TRBV29-1 with TRBJ1-1; D not certain. From germline, CDR1 is SQVTM and CDR2 ANQGSEA. The length of the CDR3 is 12 residues. V lost 4 bases, J lost 1 base, and 7 bases lay in between. CDR3 sequence (DNA): TGCAGCGTTGTTCTCGGGAACACTGAAGCTTTCTTT. Translated, it gives CSVVLGNTEAFF.

This sequence joins TRBV7-9 and TRBJ2-5, with a weak D call TRBD2 (6 bases). The CDR3 spans 12 residues. With 6 bases removed from V and 1 base from J, the gap between germline ends came to 6 bases. Per the germline V gene, CDR1 is SEHNR and CDR2 is FQNEAQ (reference sequence). The CDR3 is CASRGGQETQYF. As DNA, the CDR3 is TGTGCCAGCAGGGGGGGCCAAGAGACCCAGTACTTC.

This clone was counted once. The chain has TRBV5-1 and TRBJ2-5; D is perhaps TRBD1 or TRBD2 (5 bases each). Trimming shortened V by 4 bases and J by 5 bases, and 9 bases separated the two germline ends. Germline CDR1 and CDR2: SGHRS and YFSETQ. The CDR3 covers 12 residues. The CDR3 region has the DNA TGCGCCAGCAGCCCCGGGGACGAGACCCAGTACTTC. It translates to CASSPGDETQYF.

V is TRBV28 and J is TRBJ1-3; D might be TRBD1 (5 bases). This CDR3 is 17 amino acids long. Trimming removed 6 bases from V and 0 bases from J, with 18 bases in between. The germline CDR1 and CDR2 sequences are MDHEN and SYDVKM. The chain's CDR3 is CASSLWGGWSSGNTIYF. CDR3 DNA sequence: TGTGCCAGCAGCCTCTGGGGGGGATGGAGCTCTGGAAACACCATATATTTT. Drawing the rest from reference TRBV28 and TRBJ1-3, the complete variable domain is DVKVTQSSRYLVKRTGEKVFLECVQDMDHENMFWYRQDPGLGLRLIYFSYDVKMKEKGDIPEGYSVSREKKERFSLILESASTNQTSMYLCASSLWGGWSSGNTIYFGEGSWLTVV.

The genes are TRBV28 and TRBJ1-2, with TRBD1 as a possible D gene (6 bases). The CDR3 has 16 amino acids. V gave up 6 bases and J gave up 4 bases, with 21 bases separating them. CDR1 is MDHEN and CDR2 is SYDVKM in the germline V gene. This CDR3 is CASSKTYGQRLYGYTF. In DNA, the CDR3 is TGTGCCAGCAGCAAGACCTATGGACAGCGGCTCTATGGCTACACCTTC.

The rearrangement joins TRBV29-1 to TRBJ2-1, with D perhaps matching TRBD1 (5 bases). The CDR3 has 15 residues. The V and J ends lost 3 bases and 4 bases respectively, with 16 bases between them. The germline CDR1 and CDR2 sequences are SQVTM and ANQGSEA. The CDR3 protein is CSVDVDKGHYNEQFF. In DNA, the CDR3 is TGCAGCGTTGACGTGGACAAAGGACATTACAATGAGCAGTTCTTC.

This chain links TRBV7-8 with TRBJ2-7; D is unresolved. V shed 2 bases and J shed 4 bases, with 6 bases lying between them. The CDR3 is made up of 12 amino acids. The germline V gene has CDR1 SGHVS and CDR2 FQNEAQ. CDR3 in amino acids: CASSLRGYEQYF. CDR3 DNA: TGTGCCAGCAGCTTAAGAGGTTACGAGCAGTACTTC. Together with reference TRBV7-8 and TRBJ2-7, the CDR3 gives the full variable domain: GAGVSQSPRYKVAKRGQDVALRCDPISGHVSLFWYQQALGQGPEFLTYFQNEAQLDKSGLPSDRFFAERPEGSVSTLKIQRTQQEDSAVYLCASSLRGYEQYFGPGTRLTVT.

The CDR3: CASSQNDRGVGEKLFF. The CDR3 DNA follows: TGCGCCAGCAGCCAAAACGACAGGGGAGTGGGTGAAAAACTGTTTTTT. The V gene is TRBV4-3, the J gene TRBJ1-4; 8 positions match TRBD1. The CDR3 runs 16 residues. The V gene's germline CDR1 is LGHNA and CDR2 YSLEER. J lost 7 bases, V lost 2 bases, and 9 bases had no gene match.

The V gene is TRBV30, the J gene TRBJ2-2; D gene unclear. The V and J ends lost 7 bases and 6 bases respectively, with 12 bases between them. This CDR3 is built from 12 residues. The germline gives CDR1 GTSNPN, CDR2 SVGIG (reference sequence). As DNA, the CDR3 is TGTGCCTCCCAATTGGTTCCCGGGGAGCTGTTTTTT. Translated, it gives CASQLVPGELFF.

This sequence joins TRBV30 and TRBJ1-5; possibly TRBD1 for D (5 bases). Germline V gene sequence: CDR1 GTSNPN, CDR2 SVGIG (reference sequence). This CDR3 spans 15 amino acids. Trimming left V 0 bases short and J 1 base short, with 10 bases between. CDR3 bases: TGTGCCTGGAGTGTAGGGGTCGGAAGCAATCAGCCCCAGCATTTT. This encodes CAWSVGVGSNQPQHF.

The rearrangement joins TRBV5-4 to TRBJ2-5, with 8 bases aligning to TRBD1. Trimming at V came to 0 bases and at J to 5 bases, leaving 6 bases not matched to a gene. Germline loops: CDR1 SGHNT, CDR2 YYREEE (reference sequence). The CDR3 is 15 amino acids. The CDR3 DNA follows: TGTGCCAGCAGCTTGGGACAGGGGAGCTTGGAGACCCAGTACTTC. Translation gives CASSLGQGSLETQYF.

The V call is TRBV27, the J call TRBJ2-7; 8 bases fit TRBD2. Germline V gives CDR1 MNHEY, CDR2 SMNVEV (reference sequence). This CDR3 is 14 amino acids long. V lost 4 bases and J lost 2; bases outside the gene matches: 4. The CDR3: CASSSSGLAYEQYF. Written as DNA, the CDR3 is TGTGCCAGCAGTTCATCGGGACTAGCCTACGAGCAGTACTTC.

The chain links TRBV2 to TRBJ1-4; perhaps TRBD1 as D (6 bases). Germline CDR1 SNHLY, CDR2 FYNNEI. Trimming pared 3 bases from V and 0 bases from J, leaving 8 bases between. This CDR3 is 15 amino acids long. The CDR3 here is CASSDRGATNEKLFF. The CDR3 region has the DNA TGTGCCAGCAGTGACAGGGGTGCAACTAATGAAAAACTGTTTTTT.

The genes are TRBV13 and TRBJ2-3, with 7 nucleotides matching TRBD1. Germline CDR1 and CDR2: PRHDT and FYEKMQ (reference sequence). This CDR3 has 12 residues. V lost 5 bases to trimming and J lost 5 bases; unmatched junction nucleotides: 1. The CDR3 protein is CASSPGGDTQYF. The DNA of the CDR3 is TGTGCCAGCAGCCCAGGGGGAGATACGCAGTATTTT. The entire variable domain, with the rest obtained from reference TRBV13 and TRBJ2-3, is as follows: AAGVIQSPRHLIKEKRETATLKCYPIPRHDTVYWYQQGPGQDPQFLISFYEKMQSDKGSIPDRFSAQQFSDYHSELNMSSLELGDSALYFCASSPGGDTQYFGPGTRLTVL.

V is TRBV30 and J is TRBJ2-3; D is ambiguous. The CDR3 spans 13 residues. V gave up 0 bases and J gave up 5 bases, with 9 bases separating them. Germline loops: CDR1 GTSNPN, CDR2 SVGIG (reference sequence). Here the CDR3 reads CAWSVGSGDTQYF. CDR3 DNA: TGTGCCTGGAGTGTTGGATCAGGAGATACGCAGTATTTT.

The J gene is TRBJ1-1, the V gene TRBV6-1, with TRBD1 matching over 9 bases. CDR1 and CDR2 (germline): MNHNS, SASEGT. This CDR3 has 14 amino acids. V was clipped by 1 base and J by 7 bases; unmatched bases: 4. DNA of the CDR3: TGTGCCAGCAGTGAAGTGGTGACAGGGGGTGAAGCTTTCTTT. This translates into CASSEVVTGGEAFF.

This chain links TRBV19 with TRBJ1-2, with a tentative D call TRBD1 (6 bases). From germline, CDR1 is LNHDA and CDR2 SQIVND (reference sequence). This CDR3 has 13 residues. The ends were cut back, 7 bases at V and 2 bases at J, with 11 bases in the middle. The CDR3 is CASMTGLNYGYTF. In DNA form, the CDR3 reads TGTGCCAGTATGACAGGATTAAACTATGGCTACACCTTC. The full variable domain, its missing parts supplied by reference TRBV19 and TRBJ1-2, is DGGITQSPKYLFRKEGQNVTLSCEQNLNHDAMYWYRQDPGQGLRLIYYSQIVNDFQKGDIAEGYSVSREKKESFPLTVTSAQKNPTAFYLCASMTGLNYGYTFGSGTRLTVV.

The rearrangement uses TRBV11-2 and TRBJ2-5; D is unclear. V was pared by 7 bases and J by 2 bases, with 20 bases between. The CDR3 extends over 16 amino acids. Germline values: CDR1 SGHAT, CDR2 FQNNGV. In DNA form, the CDR3 reads TGTGCCAGCAACAAAAATATAGCAGAAGAACAAGAGACCCAGTACTTC. This encodes CASNKNIAEEQETQYF.

The chain is built from TRBV27 and TRBJ1-1; D not resolved. This CDR3 has 13 residues. The germline V and J ends were trimmed by 5 bases and 3 bases, with 10 bases remaining between them. CDR1 and CDR2 (germline): MNHEY, SMNVEV (reference sequence). The CDR3 nucleotides are TGTGCCAGCAGTCCCGGACCTTACACTGAAGCTTTCTTT. It encodes CASSPGPYTEAFF.

The chain couples TRBV14 to TRBJ1-1; D may be TRBD1 (6 bases). Germline V CDR1 and CDR2: SGHDN, FVKESK. The CDR3 runs 14 residues. The V end lost 5 bases, the J end lost 5 bases, and 15 bases lay between the germline ends. For the CDR3, the DNA is TGTGCCAGCAGCGACTGGGACACGAGGACTGAAGCTTTCTTT. Translating gives CASSDWDTRTEAFF.

J is TRBJ2-2 and V is TRBV4-1; the match to TRBD2 covers 11 bases. Trimming removed 0 bases from V and 2 bases from J; junction bases left unmatched: 2. The CDR3 extends over 17 amino acids. Germline V gene lookup returns CDR1 MGHRA and CDR2 YSYEKL. CDR3: CASSQELAGVNTGELFF. The CDR3 nucleotides are TGCGCCAGCAGCCAAGAACTAGCGGGAGTCAACACCGGGGAGCTGTTTTTT.

This chain links TRBV19 with TRBJ2-1; 8 nucleotides align to TRBD1. V shed 6 bases and J 0 bases; nucleotides not matched to a gene: 4. Germline loops: CDR1 LNHDA, CDR2 SQIVND (reference sequence). The CDR3 extends over 15 amino acids. The CDR3 reads CASSMDRDSYNEQFF. The CDR3 coding sequence is TGTGCCAGTAGCATGGACAGGGACTCCTACAATGAGCAGTTCTTC.

This clone was counted a single time. V is TRBV4-3 and J is TRBJ2-5; perhaps TRBD1 as D (5 bases). The germline gives CDR1 LGHNA, CDR2 YSLEER. The CDR3 consists of 15 residues. Trimming left V 1 base short and J 1 base short, with 10 bases between. This CDR3 reads CASSQVIGAQETQYF. CDR3 nucleotides: TGCGCCAGCAGCCAAGTGATAGGGGCCCAAGAGACCCAGTACTTC.

J is TRBJ2-1 and V is TRBV27, with D unclear. Germline V gives CDR1 MNHEY, CDR2 SMNVEV (reference sequence). The CDR3 totals 13 residues. V lost 4 bases and J 3 bases, leaving 7 bases between the germline ends. CDR3 loop: CASSYLNYNEQFF. The CDR3 coding sequence is TGTGCCAGCAGTTACCTCAACTACAATGAGCAGTTCTTC.